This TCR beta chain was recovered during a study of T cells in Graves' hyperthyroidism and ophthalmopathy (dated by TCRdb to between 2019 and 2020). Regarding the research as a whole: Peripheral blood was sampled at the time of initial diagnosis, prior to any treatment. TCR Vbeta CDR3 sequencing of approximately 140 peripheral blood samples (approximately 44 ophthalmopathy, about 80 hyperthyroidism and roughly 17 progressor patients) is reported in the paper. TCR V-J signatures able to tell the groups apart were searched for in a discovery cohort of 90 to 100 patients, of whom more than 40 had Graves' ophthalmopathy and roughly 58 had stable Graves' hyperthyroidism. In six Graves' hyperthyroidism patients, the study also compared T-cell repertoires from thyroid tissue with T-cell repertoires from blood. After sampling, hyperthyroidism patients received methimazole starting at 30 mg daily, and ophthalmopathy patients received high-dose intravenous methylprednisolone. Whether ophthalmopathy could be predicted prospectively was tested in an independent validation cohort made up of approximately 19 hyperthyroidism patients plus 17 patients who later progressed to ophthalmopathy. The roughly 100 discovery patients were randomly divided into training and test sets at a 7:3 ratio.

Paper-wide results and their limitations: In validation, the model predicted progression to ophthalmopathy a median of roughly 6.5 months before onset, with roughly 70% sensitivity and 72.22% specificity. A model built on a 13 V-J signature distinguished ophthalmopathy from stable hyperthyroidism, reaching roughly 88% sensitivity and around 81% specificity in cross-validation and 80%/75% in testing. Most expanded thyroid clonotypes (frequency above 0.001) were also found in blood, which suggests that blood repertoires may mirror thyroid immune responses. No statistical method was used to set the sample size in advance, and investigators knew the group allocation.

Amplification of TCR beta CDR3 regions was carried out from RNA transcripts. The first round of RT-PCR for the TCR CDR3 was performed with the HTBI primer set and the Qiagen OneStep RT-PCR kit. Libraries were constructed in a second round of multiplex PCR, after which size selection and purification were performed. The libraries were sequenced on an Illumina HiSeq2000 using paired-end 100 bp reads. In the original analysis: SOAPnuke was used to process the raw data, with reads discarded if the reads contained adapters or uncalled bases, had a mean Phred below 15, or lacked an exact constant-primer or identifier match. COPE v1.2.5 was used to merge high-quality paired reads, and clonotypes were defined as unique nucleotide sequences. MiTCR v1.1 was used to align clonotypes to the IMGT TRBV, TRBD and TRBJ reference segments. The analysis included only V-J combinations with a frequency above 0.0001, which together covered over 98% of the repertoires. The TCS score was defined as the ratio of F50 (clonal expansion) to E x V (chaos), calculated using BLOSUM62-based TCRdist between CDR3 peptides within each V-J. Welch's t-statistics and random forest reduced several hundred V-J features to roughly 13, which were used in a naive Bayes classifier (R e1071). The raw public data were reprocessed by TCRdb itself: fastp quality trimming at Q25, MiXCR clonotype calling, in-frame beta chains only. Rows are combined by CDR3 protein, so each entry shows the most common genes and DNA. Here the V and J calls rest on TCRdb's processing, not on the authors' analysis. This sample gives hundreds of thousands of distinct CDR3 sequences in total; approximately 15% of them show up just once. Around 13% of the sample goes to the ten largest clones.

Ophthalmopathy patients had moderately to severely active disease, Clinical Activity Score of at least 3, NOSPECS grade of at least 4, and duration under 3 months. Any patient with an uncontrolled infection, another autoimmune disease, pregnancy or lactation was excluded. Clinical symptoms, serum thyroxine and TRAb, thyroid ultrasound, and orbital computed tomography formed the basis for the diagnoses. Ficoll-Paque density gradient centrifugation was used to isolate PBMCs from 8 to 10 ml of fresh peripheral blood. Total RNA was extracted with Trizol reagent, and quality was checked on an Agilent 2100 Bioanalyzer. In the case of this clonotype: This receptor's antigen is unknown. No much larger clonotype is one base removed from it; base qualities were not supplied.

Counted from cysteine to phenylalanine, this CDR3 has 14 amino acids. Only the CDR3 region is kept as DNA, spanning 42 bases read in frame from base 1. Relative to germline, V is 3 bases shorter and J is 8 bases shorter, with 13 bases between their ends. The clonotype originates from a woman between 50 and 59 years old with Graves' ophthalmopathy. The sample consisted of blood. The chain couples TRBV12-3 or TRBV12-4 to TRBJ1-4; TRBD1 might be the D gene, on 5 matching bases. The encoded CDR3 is CASSFDYGGEKLFF. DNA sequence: TGTGCCAGCAGTTTCGACTATGGGGGAGAAAAACTGTTTTTT.